This T cell receptor (beta chain) was sequenced in a study of cytomegalovirus exposure and HLA in healthy donors. In the study overall: The same platform used for the 666 first-cohort repertoires was also used for the 100 to 150 validation repertoires, as a later analysis reported.

TCRdb keeps only in-frame clones here, not all; method: immunoSEQ multiplex PCR. The sample holds hundreds of thousands of clones, approximately 83% seen once. The germline V gene encodes CDR1 MDHEN and CDR2 SYDVKM. CDR3 length: 13 residues. V lost 1 base and J 6 bases, leaving 10 bases between the germline ends. Study-wide points: The listing of about 150 TCR beta chains classed them as cytomegalovirus-associated. In the 120 or so validation repertoires, approximately 94% of cluster scores exceeded 0, per a later analysis. Cytomegalovirus status, reportedly, was diagnosed with high specificity and sensitivity by the classifier.

About this clone itself: Antigen: not known.

Sequencing was performed on PBMCs. V and J are TRBV28 and TRBJ2-7; D perhaps matches TRBD1 (5 bases). The receptor was derived from a woman younger than 45 in good health and CMV-seropositive. The CDR3 DNA is TGTGCCAGCAGTTTATTAAGGGGTTTCGAGCAGTACTTC. Translation: CASSLLRGFEQYF.